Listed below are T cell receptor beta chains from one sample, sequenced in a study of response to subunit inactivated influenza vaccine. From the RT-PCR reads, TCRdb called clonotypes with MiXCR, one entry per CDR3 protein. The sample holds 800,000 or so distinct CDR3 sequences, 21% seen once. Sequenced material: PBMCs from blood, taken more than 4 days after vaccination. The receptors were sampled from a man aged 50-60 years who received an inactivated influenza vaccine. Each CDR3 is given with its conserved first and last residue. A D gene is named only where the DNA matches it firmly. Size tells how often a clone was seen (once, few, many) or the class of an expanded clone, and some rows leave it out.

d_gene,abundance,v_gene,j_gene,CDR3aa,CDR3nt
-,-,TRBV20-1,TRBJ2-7,CSAVRDSHSHEQYF,TGCAGTGCTGTGCGGGACTCCCATTCGCACGAGCAGTACTTC
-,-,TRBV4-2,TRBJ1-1,CASSQDRGLITEAFF,TGTGCCAGCAGCCAAGACAGGGGCCTGATTACTGAAGCTTTCTTT
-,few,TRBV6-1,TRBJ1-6,CASSPLGVLGNNSPLHF,TGTGCCAGCAGTCCGCTCGGAGTTTTAGGGAATAATTCACCCCTCCACTTT
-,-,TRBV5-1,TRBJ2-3,CASSIQGIGTDTQYF,TGCGCCAGCAGCATACAGGGAATCGGAACAGATACGCAGTATTTT
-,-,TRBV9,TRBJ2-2,CASSATPTGELFF,TGTGCCAGCAGCGCGACCCCCACCGGGGAGCTGTTTTTT
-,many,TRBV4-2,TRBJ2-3,CASSPRQTTDTQYF,TGTGCCAGCAGCCCCCGACAGACCACAGATACGCAGTATTTT
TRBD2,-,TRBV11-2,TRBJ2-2,CASRAGGRSDTGELFF,TGTGCCAGCAGAGCGGGGGGGCGGTCGGACACCGGGGAGCTGTTTTTT
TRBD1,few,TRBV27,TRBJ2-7,CASRTSGTGIHEQYF,TGTGCCAGCAGAACTTCCGGGACAGGGATCCACGAGCAGTACTTC
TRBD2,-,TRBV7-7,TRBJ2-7,CASSPELAGINEQYF,TGTGCCAGCAGCCCAGAACTAGCGGGAATCAACGAGCAGTACTTC
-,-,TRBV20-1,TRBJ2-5,CSASLTGVQETQYF,TGCAGTGCTAGTTTAACGGGCGTCCAAGAGACCCAGTACTTC
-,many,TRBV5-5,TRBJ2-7,CASSLGPTHEEQYF,TGTGCCAGCAGCTTAGGACCCACCCATGAGGAGCAGTACTTC
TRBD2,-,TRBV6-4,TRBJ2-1,CASRTGLPNSEQFF,TGTGCCAGCAGAACGGGACTACCCAATTCTGAGCAGTTCTTC
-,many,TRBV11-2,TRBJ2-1,CASSFGGGRSYNEQFF,TGTGCCAGCAGCTTCGGAGGAGGCCGTTCCTACAATGAGCAGTTCTTC
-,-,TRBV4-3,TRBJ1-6,CASSQDIGTLSSYNSPLHF,TGCGCCAGCAGCCAAGATATCGGGACACTGAGCTCCTATAATTCACCCCTCCACTTT
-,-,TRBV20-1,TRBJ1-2,CSGRQNYGYTF,TGCAGTGGGAGACAGAACTATGGCTACACCTTC
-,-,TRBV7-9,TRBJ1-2,CASSLSRGDLLGGYTF,TGTGCCAGCAGCTTATCCCGAGGGGATCTTTTGGGTGGCTACACCTTC
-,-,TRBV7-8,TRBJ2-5,CASSLAYRKGTETQYF,TGTGCCAGCAGCTTAGCGTATCGGAAGGGTACGGAGACCCAGTACTTC
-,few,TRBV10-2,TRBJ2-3,CASSESRTWGSTDTQYF,TGCGCCAGCAGTGAGTCGAGAACTTGGGGCAGCACAGATACGCAGTATTTT